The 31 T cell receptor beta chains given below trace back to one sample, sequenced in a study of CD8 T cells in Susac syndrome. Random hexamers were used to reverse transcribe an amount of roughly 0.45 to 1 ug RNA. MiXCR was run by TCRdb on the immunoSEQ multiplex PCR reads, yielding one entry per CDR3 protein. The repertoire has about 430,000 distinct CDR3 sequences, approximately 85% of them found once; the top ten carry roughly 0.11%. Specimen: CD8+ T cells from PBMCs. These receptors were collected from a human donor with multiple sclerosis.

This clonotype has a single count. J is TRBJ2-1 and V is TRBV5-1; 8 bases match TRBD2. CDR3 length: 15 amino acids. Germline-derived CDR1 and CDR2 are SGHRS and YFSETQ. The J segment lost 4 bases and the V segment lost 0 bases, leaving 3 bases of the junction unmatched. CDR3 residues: CASSLAREGYNEQFF. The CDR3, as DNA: TGCGCCAGCAGCTTGGCCCGGGAGGGGTACAATGAGCAGTTCTTC. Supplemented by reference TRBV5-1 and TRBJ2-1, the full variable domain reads KAGVTQTPRYLIKTRGQQVTLSCSPISGHRSVSWYQQTPGQGLQFLFEYFSETQRNKGNFPGRFSGRQFSNSRSEMNVSTLELGDSALYLCASSLAREGYNEQFFGPGTRLTVL.

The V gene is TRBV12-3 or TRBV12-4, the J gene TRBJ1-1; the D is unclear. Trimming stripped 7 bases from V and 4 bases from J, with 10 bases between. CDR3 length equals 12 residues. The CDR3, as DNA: TGTGCCAGCACCTACATGGTCACTGAAGCTTTCTTT. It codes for CASTYMVTEAFF.

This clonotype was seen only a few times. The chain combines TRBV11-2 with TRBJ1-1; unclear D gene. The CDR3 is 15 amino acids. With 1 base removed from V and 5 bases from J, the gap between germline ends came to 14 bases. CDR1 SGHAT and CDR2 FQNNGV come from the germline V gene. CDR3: CASSLAIEGWTEAFF. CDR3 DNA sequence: TGTGCCAGCAGCTTAGCGATCGAGGGATGGACTGAAGCTTTCTTT. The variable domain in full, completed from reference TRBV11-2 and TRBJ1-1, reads EAGVAQSPRYKIIEKRQSVAFWCNPISGHATLYWYQQILGQGPKLLIQFQNNGVVDDSQLPKDRFSAERLKGVDSTLKIQPAKLEDSAVYLCASSLAIEGWTEAFFGQGTRLTVV.

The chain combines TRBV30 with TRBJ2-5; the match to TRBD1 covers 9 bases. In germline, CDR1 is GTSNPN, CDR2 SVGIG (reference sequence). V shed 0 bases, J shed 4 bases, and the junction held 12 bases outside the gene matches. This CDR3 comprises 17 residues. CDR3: CAWSVGGDRDNGETQYF. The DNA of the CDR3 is TGTGCCTGGAGTGTAGGGGGGGACAGGGATAATGGAGAGACCCAGTACTTC.

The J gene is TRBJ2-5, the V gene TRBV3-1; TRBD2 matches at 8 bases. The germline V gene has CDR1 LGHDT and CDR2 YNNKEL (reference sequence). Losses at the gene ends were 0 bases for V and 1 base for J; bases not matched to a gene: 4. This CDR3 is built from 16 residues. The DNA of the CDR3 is TGTGCCAGCAGCCAAGAACTAGCGGCCCTCCAAGAGACCCAGTACTTC. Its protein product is CASSQELAALQETQYF.

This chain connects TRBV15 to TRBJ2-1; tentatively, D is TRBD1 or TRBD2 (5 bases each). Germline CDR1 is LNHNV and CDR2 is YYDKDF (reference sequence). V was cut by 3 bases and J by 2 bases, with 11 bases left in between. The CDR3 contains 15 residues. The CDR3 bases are TGTGCCACCAGCAGTGATCGGGGCCCCTACAATGAGCAGTTCTTC. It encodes CATSSDRGPYNEQFF.

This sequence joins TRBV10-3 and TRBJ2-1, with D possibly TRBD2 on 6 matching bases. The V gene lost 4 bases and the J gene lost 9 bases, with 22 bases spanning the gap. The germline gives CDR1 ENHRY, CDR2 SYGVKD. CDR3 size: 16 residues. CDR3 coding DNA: TGTGCCATCAGTGCTCGGGACTTCCGTCTTGGCACTGAGCAGTTCTTC. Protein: CAISARDFRLGTEQFF.

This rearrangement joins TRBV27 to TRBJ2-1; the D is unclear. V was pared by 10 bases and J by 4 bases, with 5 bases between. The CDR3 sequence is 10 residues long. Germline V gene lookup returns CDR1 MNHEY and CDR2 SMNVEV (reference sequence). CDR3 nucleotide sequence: TGTGCCACCGGGTACAATGAGCAGTTCTTC. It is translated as CATGYNEQFF.

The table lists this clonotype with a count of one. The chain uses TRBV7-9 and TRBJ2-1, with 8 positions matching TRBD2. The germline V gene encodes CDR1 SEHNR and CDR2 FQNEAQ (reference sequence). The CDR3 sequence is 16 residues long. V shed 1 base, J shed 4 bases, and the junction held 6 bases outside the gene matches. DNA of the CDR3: TGTGCCAGCAGCTTAGTAATTGCTAGCGGGTACAATGAGCAGTTCTTC. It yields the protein CASSLVIASGYNEQFF.

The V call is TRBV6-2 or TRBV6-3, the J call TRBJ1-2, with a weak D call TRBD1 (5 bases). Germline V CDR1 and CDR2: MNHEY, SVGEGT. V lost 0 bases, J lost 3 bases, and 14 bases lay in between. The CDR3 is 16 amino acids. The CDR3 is CASSYSAQVVDYGYTF. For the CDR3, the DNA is TGTGCCAGCAGTTACTCGGCACAGGTAGTAGACTATGGCTACACCTTC.

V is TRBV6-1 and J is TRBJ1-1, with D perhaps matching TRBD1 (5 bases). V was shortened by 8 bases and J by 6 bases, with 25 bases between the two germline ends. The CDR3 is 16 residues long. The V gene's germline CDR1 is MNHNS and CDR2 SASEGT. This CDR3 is CASRTSKGSRGPEAFF. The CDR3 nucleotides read TGTGCCAGCCGCACCTCCAAGGGATCCCGGGGCCCTGAAGCTTTCTTT.

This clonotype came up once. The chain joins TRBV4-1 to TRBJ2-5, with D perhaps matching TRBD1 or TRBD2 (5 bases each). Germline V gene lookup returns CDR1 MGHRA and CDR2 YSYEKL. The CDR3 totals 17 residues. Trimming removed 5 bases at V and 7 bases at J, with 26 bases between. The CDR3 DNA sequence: TGCGCCAGCAGCGACATACTAGGCGTTGGGGACCTAGGGACCCAGTACTTC. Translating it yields CASSDILGVGDLGTQYF.

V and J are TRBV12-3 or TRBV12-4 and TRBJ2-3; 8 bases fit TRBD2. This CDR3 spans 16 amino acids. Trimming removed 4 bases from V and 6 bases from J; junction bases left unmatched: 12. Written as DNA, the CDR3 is TGTGCCAGCAGTTCCCATAGCGGGGCTTTCGGGGATACGCAGTATTTT. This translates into CASSSHSGAFGDTQYF.

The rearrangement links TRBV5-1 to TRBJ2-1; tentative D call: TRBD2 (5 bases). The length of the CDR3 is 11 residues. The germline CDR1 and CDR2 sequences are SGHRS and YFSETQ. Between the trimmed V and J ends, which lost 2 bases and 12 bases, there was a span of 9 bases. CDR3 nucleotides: TGCGCCAGCAGCTTCGGGGTAGGGCAGTTCTTC. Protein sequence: CASSFGVGQFF. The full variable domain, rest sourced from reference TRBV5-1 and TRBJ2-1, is KAGVTQTPRYLIKTRGQQVTLSCSPISGHRSVSWYQQTPGQGLQFLFEYFSETQRNKGNFPGRFSGRQFSNSRSEMNVSTLELGDSALYLCASSFGVGQFFGPGTRLTVL.

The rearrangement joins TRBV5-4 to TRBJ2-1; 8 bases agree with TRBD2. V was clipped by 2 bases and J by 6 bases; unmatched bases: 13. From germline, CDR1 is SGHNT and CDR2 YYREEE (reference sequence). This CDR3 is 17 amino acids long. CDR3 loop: CASSFPHPSGHFNEQFF. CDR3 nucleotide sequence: TGTGCCAGCAGCTTTCCTCACCCTAGCGGGCACTTCAATGAGCAGTTCTTC.

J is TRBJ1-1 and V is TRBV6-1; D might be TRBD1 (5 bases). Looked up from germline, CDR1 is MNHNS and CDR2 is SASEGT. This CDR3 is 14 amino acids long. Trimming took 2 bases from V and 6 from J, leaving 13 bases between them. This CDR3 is CASSEFRAGAEAFF. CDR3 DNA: TGTGCCAGCAGTGAATTCAGGGCCGGGGCTGAAGCTTTCTTT.

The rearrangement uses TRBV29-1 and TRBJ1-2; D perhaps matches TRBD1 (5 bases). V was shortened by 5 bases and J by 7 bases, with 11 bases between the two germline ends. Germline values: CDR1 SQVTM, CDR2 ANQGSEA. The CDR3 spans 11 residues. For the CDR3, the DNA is TGCAGCGTTAGGGCAGGGCCTGGCTACACCTTC. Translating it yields CSVRAGPGYTF.

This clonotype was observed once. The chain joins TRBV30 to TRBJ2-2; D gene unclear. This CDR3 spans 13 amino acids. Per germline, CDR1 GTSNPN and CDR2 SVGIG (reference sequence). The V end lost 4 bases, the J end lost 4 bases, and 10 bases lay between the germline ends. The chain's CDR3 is CAWIKTSTGELFF. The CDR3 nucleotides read TGTGCCTGGATAAAGACCAGCACCGGGGAGCTGTTTTTT.

The DNA for the CDR3 is TGCGCCAGCTCAAGGTACCCTGGGGCCAACGTCCTGACTTTC. This translates into CASSRYPGANVLTF. The chain joins TRBV5-1 to TRBJ2-6, with unresolved D. Germline lookup yields CDR1 SGHRS and CDR2 YFSETQ. The germline V and J ends were trimmed by 7 bases and 2 bases, with 10 bases remaining between them. This CDR3 spans 14 amino acids.

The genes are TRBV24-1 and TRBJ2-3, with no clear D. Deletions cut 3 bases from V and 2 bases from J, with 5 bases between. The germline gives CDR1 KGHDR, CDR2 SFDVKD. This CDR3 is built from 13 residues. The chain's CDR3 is CATSDPDTDTQYF. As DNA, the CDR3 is TGTGCCACCAGTGATCCTGACACAGATACGCAGTATTTT.

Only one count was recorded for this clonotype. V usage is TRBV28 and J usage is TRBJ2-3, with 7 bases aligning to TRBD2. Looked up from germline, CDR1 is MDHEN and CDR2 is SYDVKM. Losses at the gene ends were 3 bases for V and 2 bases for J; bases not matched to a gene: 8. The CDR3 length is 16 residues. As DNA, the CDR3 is TGTGCCAGCAGTTTGGTTAAGGCGGGAGCCACAGATACGCAGTATTTT. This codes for CASSLVKAGATDTQYF.

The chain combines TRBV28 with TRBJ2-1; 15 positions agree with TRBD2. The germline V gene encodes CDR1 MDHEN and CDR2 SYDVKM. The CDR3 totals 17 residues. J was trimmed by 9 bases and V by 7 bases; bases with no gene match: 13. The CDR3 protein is CASMPNLGLAGGSEQFF. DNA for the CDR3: TGTGCCAGCATGCCAAACCTTGGACTAGCGGGAGGGAGTGAGCAGTTCTTC.

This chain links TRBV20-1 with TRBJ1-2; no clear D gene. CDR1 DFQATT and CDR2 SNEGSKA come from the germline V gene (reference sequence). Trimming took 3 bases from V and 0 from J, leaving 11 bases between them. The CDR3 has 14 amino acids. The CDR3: CSARRTDSNYGYTF. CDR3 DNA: TGCAGTGCTAGGAGAACAGATTCTAACTATGGCTACACCTTC.

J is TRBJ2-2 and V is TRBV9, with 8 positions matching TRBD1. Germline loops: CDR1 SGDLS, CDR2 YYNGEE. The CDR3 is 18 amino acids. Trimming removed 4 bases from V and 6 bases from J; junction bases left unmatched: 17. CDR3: CASSPGGQARYKSGELFF. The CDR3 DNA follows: TGTGCCAGCAGCCCCGGGGGACAGGCACGGTATAAGTCCGGGGAGCTGTTTTTT.

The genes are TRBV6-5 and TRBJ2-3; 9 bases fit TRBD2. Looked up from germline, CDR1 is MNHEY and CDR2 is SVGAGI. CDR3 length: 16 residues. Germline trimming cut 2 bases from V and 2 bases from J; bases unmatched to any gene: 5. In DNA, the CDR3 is TGTGCCAGCAGTTACACGGCGGGAGGGCCCACAGATACGCAGTATTTT. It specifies CASSYTAGGPTDTQYF.

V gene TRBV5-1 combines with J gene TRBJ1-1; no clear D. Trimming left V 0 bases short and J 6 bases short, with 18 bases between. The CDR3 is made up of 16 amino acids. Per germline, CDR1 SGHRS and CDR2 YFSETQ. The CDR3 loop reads CASSLDPSTVSPEAFF. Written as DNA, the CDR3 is TGCGCCAGCAGCTTGGATCCGAGCACGGTGAGCCCTGAAGCTTTCTTT.

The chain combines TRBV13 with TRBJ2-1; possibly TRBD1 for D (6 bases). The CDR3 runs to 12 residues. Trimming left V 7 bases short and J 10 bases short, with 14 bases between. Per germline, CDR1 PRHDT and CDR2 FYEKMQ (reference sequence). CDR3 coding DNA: TGTGCCAGCACGGGACAAACGAACGAGCAGTTCTTC. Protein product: CASTGQTNEQFF.

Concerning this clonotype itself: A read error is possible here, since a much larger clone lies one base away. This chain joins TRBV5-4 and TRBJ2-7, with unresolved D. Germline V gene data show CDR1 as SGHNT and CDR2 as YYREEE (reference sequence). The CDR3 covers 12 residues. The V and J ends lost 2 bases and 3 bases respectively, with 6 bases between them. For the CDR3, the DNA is TGTGCCAGCAGCTTCGGGTACTACGAGCAGTACTTC. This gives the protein CASSFGYYEQYF.

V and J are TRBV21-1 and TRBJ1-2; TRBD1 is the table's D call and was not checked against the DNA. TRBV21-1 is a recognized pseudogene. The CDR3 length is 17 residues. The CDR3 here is CASSKNHRKGARYGYTF. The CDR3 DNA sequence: TGTGCCAGCAGCAAAAACCACAGAAAGGGGGCGCGGTATGGCTACACCTTC.

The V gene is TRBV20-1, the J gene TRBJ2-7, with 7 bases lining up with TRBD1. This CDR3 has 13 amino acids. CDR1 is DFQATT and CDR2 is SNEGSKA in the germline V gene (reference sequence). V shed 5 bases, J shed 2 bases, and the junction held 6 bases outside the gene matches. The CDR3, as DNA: TGCAGTGCTTCCACAGGGGATACCTACGAGCAGTACTTC. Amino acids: CSASTGDTYEQYF.

The CDR3 DNA reads as TGTGCCAGCAGTCCGTTGAAGGACAGGGCTAACTATGGCTACACCTTC. Encoded protein: CASSPLKDRANYGYTF. J is TRBJ1-2 and V is TRBV12-3 or TRBV12-4; TRBD1 matches at 8 bases. The CDR3 contains 16 residues. V dropped 5 bases and J dropped 0; count of bases not matched to a gene: 8.